The present T cell receptor (beta chain) was sequenced within a study of technical replicates of blood from several donors. In this sample, this clone turned up once. From germline, CDR1 is SGHRS and CDR2 YFSETQ. Trimming cost V 2 bases and J 2 bases, with 11 bases left between them. The length of the CDR3 is 14 residues. Profiling relied on immunoSEQ multiplex PCR, and the TCRdb table lists in-frame clones only, not all of them. The table records tens of thousands of clones, under 95% of them present only once. This sequence was found in a human donor in good health. The V and J genes are TRBV5-1 and TRBJ2-7; TRBD1 might be the D (6 bases). The sample consisted of T cells isolated from PBMCs. CDR3 bases: TGCGCCAGCAGCTTAGACAGGTCCACCTACGAGCAGTACTTC. This translates into CASSLDRSTYEQYF.